Following are 26 T cell receptor beta chains from one sample sequenced in a study of blood T cells in healthy people across ages (dated by TCRdb to about 2015). Receptors were amplified or captured by 5' RACE. Sequencing was carried out with an Illumina HiSeq 2500. The second PCR ran for roughly 7 to 12 cycles and used a J-beta primer mix along with a sample-barcoded 5' primer. TCRdb trimmed the raw reads at Q25, called clones with MiXCR and kept productive beta chains. All rows with the same CDR3 protein become a single entry with the most common DNA and genes. The sample profile shows 850,000 to 1,100,000 distinct CDR3 sequences; more than 30% of them were found once. The ten largest account for around 12% of the sample. The sample taken for sequencing was blood. Receptor source: a man younger than 35 in good health.

This clonotype was seen just once. The gene calls are TRBV27 and TRBJ2-3; D unresolved. Germline V gene data show CDR1 as MNHEY and CDR2 as SMNVEV (reference sequence). Trimming removed 10 bases at V and 6 bases at J, with 8 bases between. CDR3 length equals 10 residues. CDR3 protein: CATFSDTQYF. DNA for the CDR3: TGTGCCACCTTCAGTGATACGCAGTATTTT.

This clonotype was observed many times. This chain joins TRBV12-3 or TRBV12-4 and TRBJ2-1; TRBD2 agrees at 7 bases. V lost 3 bases, J lost 0 bases, and 2 bases stayed unmatched. The CDR3 consists of 15 residues. The CDR3 protein is CASSFGGSSYNEQFF. The CDR3 region has the DNA TGTGCCAGCAGTTTCGGGGGGAGCTCCTACAATGAGCAGTTCTTC.

The chain carries TRBV12-3 or TRBV12-4 and TRBJ1-2, with D tentatively TRBD1 (5 bases). The CDR3 runs 15 residues. V lost 9 bases, J lost 2 bases, and 19 bases lay in between. The CDR3 loop is CASWREGRLNYGYTF. In DNA form, the CDR3 reads TGTGCCAGTTGGAGAGAGGGACGGCTAAACTATGGCTACACCTTC.

V is TRBV20-1 and J is TRBJ1-4, with 7 bases identical to TRBD1. Germline loops: CDR1 DFQATT, CDR2 SNEGSKA (reference sequence). CDR3 length: 13 residues. The V segment lost 5 bases and the J segment 11 bases; nucleotides outside the gene matches: 11. For the CDR3, the DNA is TGCAGTGCTCGCCGTGGACAGGTGGAGAAACTGTTTTTT. Translated: CSARRGQVEKLFF.

Notes on this clonotype: With a much larger clone just one base away, this may be a read error. The conserved phenylalanine or tryptophan is not found at the CDR3 terminus, so this likely reflects a read error. The J gene is TRBJ1-1, the V gene TRBV13, with a weak D call TRBD1 (5 bases). Trimming took off 4 bases at V and 3 bases at J, with 6 bases between the two ends. The germline CDR1 and CDR2 sequences are PRHDT and FYEKMQ (reference sequence). The CDR3 spans 12 residues. The CDR3 DNA sequence: TGTGCCAGCAGCTGGGGGGACACTGAAGCTTTCTCT. It codes for CASSWGDTEAFS.

This clonotype has more than one count but fewer than ten. This rearrangement joins TRBV10-3 to TRBJ2-5, with D uncertain. Germline V CDR1 and CDR2: ENHRY, SYGVKD. This CDR3 has 13 amino acids. V gave up 4 bases and J gave up 13 bases, with 19 bases separating them. The CDR3 nucleotides are TGTGCCATCAGTGCAGTGTCCCACTACGAGCGGTACTTC. Encoded protein: CAISAVSHYERYF.

The chain couples TRBV13 to TRBJ1-2; D unclear. The CDR3 contains 15 residues. Per the germline V gene, CDR1 is PRHDT and CDR2 is FYEKMQ (reference sequence). Trimming took off 5 bases at V and 3 bases at J, with 16 bases between the two ends. CDR3 sequence: CASSPGLGRDYGYTF. The CDR3 DNA sequence: TGTGCCAGCAGCCCTGGGCTTGGTAGGGACTATGGCTACACCTTC.

V gene TRBV20-1 combines with J gene TRBJ2-3, with D possibly being TRBD1 (5 bases). The end of the DNA is better explained by TRBJ1-5, so the J call may be wrong. CDR3 length: 18 residues. CDR1 and CDR2 (germline): DFQATT, SNEGSKA (reference sequence). CDR3 DNA sequence: TGCAGTGCTAGATCCTATCTCGGACTAGCGGGGGTCACAGATACGCAGCATTTT. Protein sequence: CSARSYLGLAGVTDTQHF.

CDR3 amino acids: CASSQDVGENTGELFF. The CDR3 region has the DNA TGTGCCAGCAGCCAAGATGTAGGGGAGAACACCGGGGAGCTGTTTTTT. V gene TRBV4-2 combines with J gene TRBJ2-2; tentative D call: TRBD1 (5 bases). Germline values: CDR1 LGHNA, CDR2 YNFKEQ. The CDR3 totals 16 residues. V lost 0 bases to trimming and J lost 1 base, with 9 bases between them.

This clonotype showed up many times. The J gene is TRBJ2-7, the V gene TRBV20-1; 9 bases align to TRBD2. Trimming cost V 2 bases and J 2 bases; bases outside gene matches: 7. The V gene's germline CDR1 is DFQATT and CDR2 SNEGSKA (reference sequence). This CDR3 has 15 amino acids. The DNA of the CDR3 is TGCAGTGCTAGACTTAGCGGGGGCCGCACCTACGAGCAGTACTTC. It translates to CSARLSGGRTYEQYF.

The chain recombines TRBV12-3 or TRBV12-4 with TRBJ1-5, with 10 bases that match TRBD1. This CDR3 is built from 14 residues. V gave up 6 bases and J gave up 7 bases; unmatched junction bases: 6. The CDR3, as DNA: TGTGCCAGCAGCCTGGACAGGGGGTACCAGCCCCAGCATTTT. Translation gives CASSLDRGYQPQHF.

V and J are TRBV9 and TRBJ2-7; D perhaps matches TRBD1 (6 bases). This CDR3 region has 14 residues. The V and J ends lost 4 bases and 3 bases respectively, with 14 bases between them. The germline CDR1 and CDR2 sequences are SGDLS and YYNGEE. DNA of the CDR3: TGTGCCAGCAGCTTCCGGGACAACGACTACGAGCAGTACTTC. This codes for CASSFRDNDYEQYF.

The J gene is TRBJ2-3, the V gene TRBV7-2; 10 bases are shared with TRBD1. V trimming: 4 bases; J trimming: 3 bases; junction bases outside the gene matches: 4. The length of the CDR3 is 15 residues. Germline V gene data show CDR1 as SGHTA and CDR2 as FQGNSA. CDR3 sequence (DNA): TGTGCCAGCAGCTCGACAGGGGGCGCGACAGATACGCAGTATTTT. Translated, it gives CASSSTGGATDTQYF.

The chain is built from TRBV27 and TRBJ2-4; no clear D. CDR3 length: 15 residues. The germline V gene has CDR1 MNHEY and CDR2 SMNVEV (reference sequence). The ends were cut back, 5 bases at V and 13 bases at J, with 24 bases in the middle. The CDR3 DNA sequence: TGTGCCAGCAGTCCGCCCCCGCTGGGATTAGAGGAGCAGTACTTC. Its protein is CASSPPPLGLEEQYF.

The V and J genes are TRBV3-1 and TRBJ2-1; D remains unclear. CDR1 and CDR2 (germline): LGHDT, YNNKEL (reference sequence). This CDR3 comprises 14 residues. V lost 4 bases and J lost 7, with 14 bases in between. CDR3 residues: CASSLDGRRNEQFF. CDR3 nucleotide sequence: TGTGCCAGCAGCCTAGACGGACGCCGGAATGAGCAGTTCTTC.

This chain joins TRBV6-2 or TRBV6-3 and TRBJ1-1; D not resolved. The germline gives CDR1 MNHEY, CDR2 SVGEGT. Trimming shortened V by 2 bases and J by 6 bases, and 10 bases separated the two germline ends. The CDR3 extends over 13 amino acids. The chain's CDR3 is CASSYLGFSEAFF. The CDR3 DNA is TGTGCCAGCAGTTACCTAGGGTTCTCTGAAGCTTTCTTT.

The chain uses TRBV7-9 and TRBJ2-3; TRBD2 matches 10 bases. V trimming: 5 bases; J trimming: 6 bases; junction bases outside the gene matches: 11. The CDR3 is made up of 16 amino acids. Germline V gene lookup returns CDR1 SEHNR and CDR2 FQNEAQ (reference sequence). Here the CDR3 reads CASSLSGGGLTDTQYF. The CDR3 bases are TGTGCCAGCAGCCTAAGCGGGGGGGGACTCACGGATACGCAGTATTTT. The variable domain in full, with the rest retrieved from reference TRBV7-9 and TRBJ2-3, is DTGVSQNPRHKITKRGQNVTFRCDPISEHNRLYWYRQTLGQGPEFLTYFQNEAQLEKSRLLSDRFSAERPKGSFSTLEIQRTEQGDSAMYLCASSLSGGGLTDTQYFGPGTRLTVL.

This clonotype showed up just a few times. The J gene is TRBJ2-4, the V gene TRBV14; D assignment may be TRBD1 or TRBD2 (5 bases each). The CDR3 contains 16 residues. V lost 1 base and J 4 bases, leaving 14 bases between the germline ends. CDR1 and CDR2 (germline): SGHDN, FVKESK. The CDR3 sequence is CASSQVGTRNKNIQYF. The DNA for the CDR3 is TGTGCCAGCAGCCAAGTTGGGACCAGAAATAAAAACATTCAGTACTTC.

The rearrangement joins TRBV11-2 to TRBJ2-7, with 14 nucleotides matching TRBD2. CDR1 SGHAT and CDR2 FQNNGV come from the germline V gene. Unmatched junction bases numbered 13, after V lost 5 bases and J lost 7 bases. The CDR3 runs 17 residues. In nucleotides, the CDR3 is TGTGCCAGCAGCCCAGGACTAGCGGGGGGTGTAAGCGATGAGCAGTACTTC. It translates to CASSPGLAGGVSDEQYF.

There are a few counts of this clonotype. V gene TRBV20-1 combines with J gene TRBJ1-4; 8 positions agree with TRBD1. This CDR3 is built from 16 residues. Germline V lookup: CDR1 DFQATT, CDR2 SNEGSKA (reference sequence). Trimming removed 6 bases from V and 0 bases from J; junction bases left unmatched: 9. CDR3 in DNA: TGCAGTGCCAAGAACAGGGGGGGTGCAACTAATGAAAAACTGTTTTTT. Its protein is CSAKNRGGATNEKLFF.

The CDR3 is CASSLGSRGPEAFF. The CDR3 DNA is TGCGCCAGCAGCTTGGGCTCACGGGGACCTGAAGCTTTCTTT. V usage is TRBV5-1 and J usage is TRBJ1-1; perhaps TRBD1 as D (5 bases). The CDR3 consists of 14 residues. Trimming shortened V by 0 bases and J by 6 bases, and 12 bases separated the two germline ends. Germline V gene data show CDR1 as SGHRS and CDR2 as YFSETQ.

The J gene is TRBJ2-3, the V gene TRBV11-2, with D perhaps given as TRBD1 or TRBD2 (5 bases each). The CDR3 covers 14 residues. Per the germline V gene, CDR1 is SGHAT and CDR2 is FQNNGV. With 6 bases removed from V and 3 bases from J, the gap between germline ends came to 13 bases. In DNA form, the CDR3 reads TGTGCCAGCAGATCTGAGGGACCTACAGATACGCAGTATTTT. Amino acids: CASRSEGPTDTQYF. Full variable domain (missing parts from reference TRBV11-2 and TRBJ2-3): EAGVAQSPRYKIIEKRQSVAFWCNPISGHATLYWYQQILGQGPKLLIQFQNNGVVDDSQLPKDRFSAERLKGVDSTLKIQPAKLEDSAVYLCASRSEGPTDTQYFGPGTRLTVL.

V is TRBV4-1 and J is TRBJ1-1, with unresolved D. This CDR3 has 15 residues. Germline lookup yields CDR1 MGHRA and CDR2 YSYEKL. The V gene lost 0 bases and the J gene lost 0 bases, with 8 bases spanning the gap. The CDR3 coding sequence is TGCGCCAGCAGCCAAGATGCGGTGATGAACACTGAAGCTTTCTTT. Amino acids: CASSQDAVMNTEAFF.

This chain connects TRBV2 to TRBJ1-1; 7 bases are a match to TRBD1. This CDR3 contains 15 residues. Germline loops: CDR1 SNHLY, CDR2 FYNNEI. Trimming at V came to 2 bases and at J to 3 bases, leaving 6 bases not matched to a gene. CDR3 DNA sequence: TGTGCCAGCAGTGAACGCGGACAGGCGTACACTGAAGCTTTCTTT. Residues: CASSERGQAYTEAFF.

The chain links TRBV6-5 to TRBJ2-1; no clear D. CDR3 size: 13 residues. V was clipped by 6 bases and J by 6 bases, with 12 bases between them. Germline lookup yields CDR1 MNHEY and CDR2 SVGAGI. The CDR3 DNA reads TGTGCCAGCAGAGAGAGCGCCAGCAATGAGCAGTTCTTC. Protein product: CASRESASNEQFF.

This clonotype has a handful of counts. The V call is TRBV7-2, the J call TRBJ2-1; D gene uncertain. The CDR3 has 14 residues. Germline loops: CDR1 SGHTA, CDR2 FQGNSA. Trimming pared 2 bases from V and 8 bases from J, leaving 13 bases between. CDR3 protein: CASSLLGPRDEQFF. For the CDR3, the DNA is TGTGCCAGCAGCTTATTAGGTCCCCGGGATGAGCAGTTCTTC.